The 21 T cell receptor beta chains below all came from one sample that was sequenced in a study of beta chain features in type 1 diabetes (dated by TCRdb to the late 2010s). General study outcomes and caveats: Type 1 diabetes patients showed a moderate but significant shortening of TCRB CDR3 length in all four CD4+ subsets.

To prepare the library, the immunoSEQ multiplex PCR assay was applied. All of the isolated RNA was reverse transcribed with the High Capacity cDNA Reverse Transcription Kit, so expressed TCRB transcripts were sequenced. Here the immuneACCESS table is served through TCRdb, limited to in-frame sequences with V and J called. Missing clones are a known gap in these copies; in checked studies unresolved V genes cover under half, and the rest lacks a known reason. This sample is represented by a few hundred thousand clones; 8% to 10% of them were singletons. About 0.64% of the sample comes from the top ten. For these receptors, no antigen is known. Material: central memory CD4+ T cells from blood. The receptors here all came from a man younger than 40 with type 1 diabetes.

This clone was seen more than once but under ten times. The CDR3 region is CASSRGTDNEQFF. CDR3 coding DNA: TGTGCCAGCAGCCGTGGGACCGACAATGAGCAGTTCTTC. The V call is TRBV7-9, the J call TRBJ2-1; TRBD1 or TRBD2 may be the D gene (5 bases each). V was trimmed by 5 bases and J by 5 bases, leaving 10 bases between them. Germline V gene sequence: CDR1 SEHNR, CDR2 FQNEAQ (reference sequence). The CDR3 is 13 residues long.

V and J are TRBV27 and TRBJ2-5; D may be TRBD1 or TRBD2 (6 bases each). This CDR3 is 13 amino acids long. CDR1 MNHEY and CDR2 SMNVEV come from the germline V gene (reference sequence). The V end lost 5 bases, the J end lost 7 bases, and 14 bases lay between the germline ends. CDR3: CASSRDRRGTQYF. The CDR3 DNA follows: TGTGCCAGCAGTCGCGACAGGCGGGGGACCCAGTACTTC.

The chain is built from TRBV11-2 and TRBJ2-7; a possible D gene is TRBD2 (5 bases). The CDR3 has 15 amino acids. V lost 1 base and J lost 6, with 16 bases in between. Germline V gene lookup returns CDR1 SGHAT and CDR2 FQNNGV. The CDR3 loop is CASSLGGGLGSEQYF. The CDR3 coding sequence is TGTGCCAGCAGCTTAGGGGGTGGTTTGGGGAGCGAGCAGTACTTC.

This clone was observed a few times. Germline and junction disagree at one end, which may indicate a read error. CDR3 in DNA: TGCGCCAGCAGCCAAACGTCCACAGAGGACATTCAGTACTTC. Amino acid sequence: CASSQTSTEDIQYF. The gene calls are TRBV7-9 and TRBJ2-4; D is ambiguous. Germline V gives CDR1 SEHNR, CDR2 FQNEAQ (reference sequence). This CDR3 is 14 amino acids long.

The genes are TRBV13 and TRBJ2-2; either TRBD1 or TRBD2 may fit D (5 bases each). The germline V gene encodes CDR1 PRHDT and CDR2 FYEKMQ (reference sequence). The CDR3 is 17 amino acids. Trimming pared 5 bases from V and 0 bases from J, leaving 16 bases between. DNA for the CDR3: TGTGCCAGCAGCCGTTTACCCGGGGCCACGAACACCGGGGAGCTGTTTTTT. Protein sequence: CASSRLPGATNTGELFF.

This clone has just a few counts. The V and J genes are TRBV20-1 and TRBJ1-2; D unclear. CDR1 DFQATT and CDR2 SNEGSKA come from the germline V gene (reference sequence). The CDR3 sequence is 11 residues long. V shed 8 bases and J shed 4 bases, with 11 bases lying between them. CDR3 amino acids: CSRSEVYGYTF. The CDR3 region has the DNA TGCAGTCGATCGGAAGTCTATGGCTACACCTTC.

The genes are TRBV7-9 and TRBJ2-1; perhaps TRBD1 as D (6 bases). The germline gives CDR1 SEHNR, CDR2 FQNEAQ (reference sequence). V was trimmed by 1 base and J by 7 bases, leaving 17 bases between them. CDR3 length equals 16 residues. CDR3 region: CASSLVSGVSRNEQFF. DNA for the CDR3: TGTGCCAGCAGCTTAGTCTCAGGGGTCTCCCGGAATGAGCAGTTCTTC.

This clone has just a few counts. V and J are TRBV10-3 and TRBJ2-1; possibly TRBD1 or TRBD2 for D (6 bases each). V lost 3 bases and J lost 3, with 12 bases in between. The CDR3 totals 15 residues. CDR1 and CDR2 from the germline V gene are ENHRY and SYGVKD. The CDR3 sequence: CAISDEGGSYNEQFF. The CDR3 nucleotides read TGTGCCATCAGTGATGAGGGGGGCAGCTACAATGAGCAGTTCTTC.

The V and J genes are TRBV11-3 and TRBJ2-1; tentatively, D is TRBD1 (5 bases). Germline CDR1 reads SGHNT; CDR2 reads YENEEA. V lost 0 bases and J lost 6, with 21 bases in between. This CDR3 is 18 amino acids long. This CDR3 reads CASSLDQGGTSRGNEQFF. The DNA for the CDR3 is TGTGCCAGCAGCTTAGATCAAGGCGGAACATCAAGGGGCAATGAGCAGTTCTTC.

The V and J genes are TRBV4-2 and TRBJ2-6; D is perhaps TRBD2 (5 bases). Trimming removed 4 bases at V and 2 bases at J, with 9 bases between. The CDR3 totals 15 residues. Germline V gives CDR1 LGHNA, CDR2 YNFKEQ. Written as DNA, the CDR3 is TGTGCCAGCAGCCTTCGGACTCCTGGGGCCAACGTCCTGACTTTC. It codes for CASSLRTPGANVLTF.

This chain connects TRBV7-2 to TRBJ2-2, with 11 nucleotides matching TRBD1. This CDR3 region has 15 residues. V lost 2 bases, J lost 6 bases, and 2 bases stayed unmatched. Germline V gene data show CDR1 as SGHTA and CDR2 as FQGNSA. CDR3 protein: CASSLWDRGAGELFF. In DNA, the CDR3 is TGTGCCAGCAGCTTATGGGACAGGGGGGCCGGGGAGCTGTTTTTT.

V is TRBV28 and J is TRBJ1-1, with D unresolved. The germline gives CDR1 MDHEN, CDR2 SYDVKM. V lost 3 bases and J 7 bases, leaving 18 bases between the germline ends. CDR3 length: 15 residues. The DNA of the CDR3 is TGTGCCAGCAGTTTCGGGAGCAGATATTCTTATGAAGCTTTCTTT. This translates into CASSFGSRYSYEAFF.

The V gene is TRBV7-2, the J gene TRBJ2-7; 7 nucleotides line up with TRBD2. CDR3 length: 17 residues. Per the germline V gene, CDR1 is SGHTA and CDR2 is FQGNSA. Losses at the gene ends were 5 bases for V and 6 bases for J; bases not matched to a gene: 19. CDR3: CASSPTGPRGSAPEQYF. CDR3 nucleotides: TGTGCCAGCAGCCCTACCGGTCCCCGCGGGAGTGCGCCCGAGCAGTACTTC.

In regard to this clone: One base away lies a much larger clone, so this may be a sequencing read error. Here the CDR3 DNA reads TGTGCCAGCAGCTTACAACAGTACACCGGGGAGCTGTTTTTT. Its translation: CASSLQQYTGELFF. The V gene is TRBV7-7, the J gene TRBJ2-2; the D is unclear. The germline gives CDR1 SSHAT, CDR2 FNYEAQ (reference sequence). Trimming removed 2 bases from V and 3 bases from J, with 7 bases in between. CDR3 size: 14 residues.

V gene TRBV7-9 combines with J gene TRBJ1-2; 7 nucleotides line up with TRBD1. V trimming: 6 bases; J trimming: 2 bases; junction bases outside the gene matches: 3. The germline V gene encodes CDR1 SEHNR and CDR2 FQNEAQ (reference sequence). The CDR3 totals 13 residues. CDR3 DNA sequence: TGTGCCAGCAGTACAGGGGCGAACTATGGCTACACCTTC. Its protein is CASSTGANYGYTF.

The gene calls are TRBV14 and TRBJ2-7; 9 bases match TRBD1. V lost 2 bases and J lost 9; bases outside the gene matches: 11. CDR3 size: 15 residues. CDR1 is SGHDN and CDR2 is FVKESK in the germline V gene. CDR3 nucleotide sequence: TGTGCCAGCAGCCAAACCGGGACAGGGAGTGTTGGGCAGTACTTC. Its protein is CASSQTGTGSVGQYF.

This clone has more than one count but fewer than ten. This chain uses TRBV28 with TRBJ1-2; D perhaps matches TRBD1 (5 bases). Trimming removed 4 bases at V and 3 bases at J, with 15 bases between. This CDR3 contains 15 residues. Germline lookup yields CDR1 MDHEN and CDR2 SYDVKM. This CDR3 reads CASSWGRGRDYGYTF. The CDR3 DNA follows: TGTGCCAGCAGTTGGGGTCGGGGGAGAGACTATGGCTACACCTTC.

V usage is TRBV4-2 and J usage is TRBJ1-4; D perhaps matches TRBD1 (5 bases). Trimming removed 0 bases from V and 7 bases from J, with 12 bases in between. The CDR3 is made up of 15 amino acids. From germline, CDR1 is LGHNA and CDR2 YNFKEQ. The DNA of the CDR3 is TGTGCCAGCAGCCAAGATACAGGTTTGAGTGAAAAACTGTTTTTT. The encoded protein is CASSQDTGLSEKLFF.

This chain links TRBV6-6 with TRBJ2-5, with D possibly being TRBD1 or TRBD2 (5 bases each). In germline, CDR1 is MNHNY, CDR2 SVGAGI (reference sequence). Trimming removed 6 bases from V and 7 bases from J, with 21 bases in between. CDR3 length: 15 amino acids. For the CDR3, the DNA is TGTGCCAGCAGCCCCATAAACTCCCGGGACGGGACCCAGTACTTC. Protein product: CASSPINSRDGTQYF.

This clone was observed at least ten times. This rearrangement joins TRBV23-1 to TRBJ2-5; the match to TRBD2 covers 10 bases. TRBV23-1 is known as an ORF, though its function is uncertain. V lost 6 bases to trimming and J lost 3 bases; unmatched junction nucleotides: 19. The length of the CDR3 is 19 residues. The CDR3 here is CASRSGTSESSPRKETQYF. CDR3 nucleotides: TGCGCCAGCAGATCCGGGACTAGCGAATCCTCGCCGAGAAAAGAGACCCAGTACTTC.

The chain has TRBV11-2 and TRBJ1-1; D may be TRBD1 (6 bases). CDR1 and CDR2 from the germline V gene are SGHAT and FQNNGV. Deletions cut 5 bases from V and 4 bases from J, with 17 bases between. The length of the CDR3 is 15 residues. The DNA for the CDR3 is TGTGCCAGCAGCCGCGATTCAGGGGTAGGCACTGAAGCTTTCTTT. As protein: CASSRDSGVGTEAFF.